This T cell receptor (beta chain) was found in a study of tumor-infiltrating lymphocytes in primary liver carcinoma. Production of TCR beta cDNA used approximately 0.45 ug total RNA together with a constant-region primer. Amplification in three nested multiplex PCR rounds with slightly modified ARM-PCR gave rise to TCR beta libraries. TRBV1-TRBV30 forward primers paired with a C-beta reverse primer were used in the first two PCR rounds, which ran approximately 10 cycles each. TCRdb called the multiplex PCR reads again in MiXCR, with one record for every CDR3 protein. Found here are around 32,000 distinct CDR3 sequences, about 82% of them singletons; the top ten hold over 30%. The source material, roughly 18-30 mg of unsorted bulk tissue, was used to co-extract RNA and DNA. Note on this clonotype: The conserved closing phenylalanine or tryptophan is absent in this CDR3, likely reflecting a read error. The DNA is left out, because the CDR3 cannot be placed on it with certainty; the CDR3 is given as TCRdb lists it.

Counting both end residues, the CDR3 totals 18 amino acids. Germline loops: CDR1 SGHAT, CDR2 FQNNGV. Sequenced material: liver tumor tissue from sampling region 5. Subset described: tumor region T5, tumor centre. The genes are TRBV11-2 and TRBJ2-5; whether TRBD1, the table's D call, matches the DNA was not checked. The source of this sequence is a man between 40 and 49 years old with primary liver carcinoma and hepatitis B virus infection. This CDR3 is CASSLARLALEKKETQYL.